The T cell receptor (beta chain) described here comes from a study of blood T cell repertoires in COVID-19. Study context: Both acute and convalescent COVID-19 samples were obtained from the United States, Italy and Spain. In each case, the material was cDNA or gDNA derived from T cells, B-cell-depleted T cells, or PBMCs.

Per the study methods: It was from reference gene primer amplification that nucleated cell counts were estimated. Using immunoSEQ multiplex PCR, the repertoire was profiled, and TCRdb retains in-frame clones only, with some absent. That table supplies the V and J calls and clone size; D and trimming were determined from the DNA. Among tens of thousands of clones listed, just under 90% were seen once. CDR3 length: 14 residues. The germline gives CDR1 SGHRS, CDR2 YFSETQ. With 0 bases clipped from V and 8 bases from J, the junction kept 6 bases outside the gene matches. The sequence derives from a man aged 55 to 69 with acute or convalescent COVID-19. The genes are TRBV5-1 and TRBJ1-1, with 8 bases fitting TRBD1. Material: peripheral blood. This CDR3 is CASSLDRGVLEAFF. Here the CDR3 DNA reads TGCGCCAGCAGCTTGGACAGGGGGGTCTTAGAAGCTTTCTTT.